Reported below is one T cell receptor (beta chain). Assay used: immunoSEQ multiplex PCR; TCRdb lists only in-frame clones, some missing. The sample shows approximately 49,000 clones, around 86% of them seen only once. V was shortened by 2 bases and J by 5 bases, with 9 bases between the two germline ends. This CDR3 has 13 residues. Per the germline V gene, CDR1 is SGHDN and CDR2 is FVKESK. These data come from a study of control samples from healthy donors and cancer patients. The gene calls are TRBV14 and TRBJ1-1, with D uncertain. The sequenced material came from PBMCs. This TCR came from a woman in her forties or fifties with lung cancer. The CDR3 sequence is CASSQYLLTEAFF. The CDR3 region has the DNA TGTGCCAGCAGCCAATATTTGTTGACTGAAGCTTTCTTT.